This T cell receptor (beta chain) is drawn from a study of cytomegalovirus exposure and HLA in healthy donors. Study-level findings and limits: Cytomegalovirus-associated status was assigned to roughly 160 TCR beta chains. About 87% or about 30% of the time was how often most TCR beta V segments were productive, according to an earlier analysis. Researchers reported that a few CMV-associated chains were confirmed in vitro as CMV antigen-specific.

Notes on this clone: Its target is not known.

V was clipped by 0 bases and J by 3 bases, with 15 bases between them. The CDR3 is 16 residues long. The germline CDR1 and CDR2 sequences are SGDLS and YYNGEE. The PCR contained 60 Vbeta and 13 Jbeta primers. The method was immunoSEQ multiplex PCR; TCRdb's version includes in-frame clones alone and lacks a portion of them. The table records around 97,000 clones, approximately 66% of them present only once. This chain uses TRBV9 with TRBJ2-5, with a weak D call TRBD2 (5 bases). This clonotype was sampled from a woman between 50 and 59 years old in good health and CMV-seronegative. The sample consisted of PBMCs. CDR3 sequence reads: CASSVGLIAQKETQYF. The CDR3 coding sequence is TGTGCCAGCAGCGTAGGTCTTATAGCGCAAAAAGAGACCCAGTACTTC.